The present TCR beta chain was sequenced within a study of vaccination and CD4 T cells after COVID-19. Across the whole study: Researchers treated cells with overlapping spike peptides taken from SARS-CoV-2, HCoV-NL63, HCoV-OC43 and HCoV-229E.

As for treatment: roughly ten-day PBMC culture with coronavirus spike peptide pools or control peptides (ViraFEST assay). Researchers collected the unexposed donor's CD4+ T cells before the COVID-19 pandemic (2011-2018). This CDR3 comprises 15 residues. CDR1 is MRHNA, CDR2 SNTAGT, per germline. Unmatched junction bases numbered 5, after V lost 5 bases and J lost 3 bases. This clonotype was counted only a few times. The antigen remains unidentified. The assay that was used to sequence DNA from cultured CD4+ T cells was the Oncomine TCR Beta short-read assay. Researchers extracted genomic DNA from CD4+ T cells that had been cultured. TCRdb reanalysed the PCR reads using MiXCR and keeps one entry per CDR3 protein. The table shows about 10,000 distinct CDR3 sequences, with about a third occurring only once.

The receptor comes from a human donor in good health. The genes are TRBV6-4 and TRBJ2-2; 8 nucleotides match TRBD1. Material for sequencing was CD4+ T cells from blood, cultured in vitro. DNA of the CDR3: TGTGCCAGCAGTCATGGACAGGGAGACACCGGGGAGCTGTTTTTT. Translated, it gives CASSHGQGDTGELFF.